The source of this T cell receptor (beta chain) is a study of Ad26.COV2.S vaccination and SARS-CoV-2 variants (dated by TCRdb to about 2021). Regarding the complete study: Donors in the vaccine arm were drawn from COV1001, a phase I-IIa trial of Ad26.COV2.S in healthy adults that was multicentre, randomized, double-blind and placebo-controlled. Ad26.COV2.S was administered intramuscularly at a dose of 5x10^10 or 1x10^11 viral particles, either as one shot or as two shots given 56 days apart. TCRbeta repertoire sequencing was used to assess the specificity and breadth of SARS-CoV-2-reactive T cell receptors after Ad26.COV2.S vaccination. A total of around 32 samples were included in the TCR-sequenced set, comprising approximately 20 Ad26.COV2.S vaccine recipients, 5 placebo recipients and 8 SARS-CoV-2 convalescent individuals. Trial participants were randomized into five groups of five: low-dose or high-dose Ad26.COV2.S given once or twice, or placebo on both occasions. Throughout the experiments and outcome assessment, investigators stayed blinded to trial group allocation.

The full study reports these points: Vaccine and placebo recipients had similar non-spike TCR breadth, a finding consistent with the vaccine containing only spike. Ad26.COV2.S recipients had higher spike-specific TCR breadth than placebo recipients (P = 0.0014). According to the authors, total T cell responses may have been underestimated by the TCR breadth and depth analyses. The study lacked the statistical power to compare responses across vaccine doses or regimens. After vaccination, spike-specific CD8+ and CD4+ T cell responses were reported to show substantial breadth.

CDR1 KGHSH and CDR2 LQKENI are derived from the germline V gene. V trim: 2 bases; J trim: 1 base; unmatched bases: 6. The CDR3 numbers 16 residues from cysteine through phenylalanine. Here the CDR3 DNA is all that survives: 48 bases in frame from base 1. The immunoSEQ Assay was used to sequence TCRbeta CDR3 regions. After extraction, genomic DNA underwent amplification by bias-controlled multiplex PCR, followed by high-throughput sequencing. For the original study's pipeline: Collapsing and filtering of sequences were performed to quantify the absolute abundance of each unique TCRbeta CDR3 region. Usable DNA was measured by amplifying reference genes present in all nucleated cells, and TCRbeta template counts were normalized to that usable DNA to estimate T cell fraction. Repertoire TCRs were annotated as SARS-CoV-2-specific when V gene, CDR3 amino acid sequence and J gene were exactly matched to a known reactive TCR set. The reference SARS-CoV-2 TCR set was derived from MIRA and filtered for enrichment in COVID-19-positive ImmuneCODE repertoires, a step that removed public or cross-reactive TCRs. Based on the MIRA antigens, annotated TCRs were further analysed at the level of specific ORF or position within ORF. Depth was the summed frequency of annotated unique rearrangements, while breadth was defined as annotated unique rearrangements over total unique productive rearrangements. Group comparisons of TCR breadth used two-sided Wilcoxon rank-sum tests. Imported from immuneACCESS, the table was reduced by TCRdb to in-frame sequences with V and J called. These copies leave out some clones; in studies compared against another copy, an unresolved V gene accounts for under half, and the cause of the remainder is not known. V, J and clone size are taken as reported in that table, and D and trimming were inferred from the DNA itself. The sample data list some 350,000 clones, and approximately 85% of these were observed just once. The ten largest clones add up to roughly 3.1% of the sample.

A remark on this clone: No antigen is known for it. Qualities for individual bases were not recorded, and no much larger clone is one base off.

What the treatment or condition label conveys for this sample: roughly 20 received Ad26.COV2.S at low or high dose, single or two shots; 5 received placebo; per-sample allocation not given. Repertoires of vaccine and placebo recipients were sequenced from samples taken on day 63 after the first injection. In Cohort 1b, 25 adults aged 18-55 years were enrolled at a single site in Boston, USA, between 29 July and 7 August 2020. Ad26.COV2.S consisted of a replication-incompetent adenovirus type 26 vector by which a prefusion-stabilized SARS-CoV-2 spike protein from the original Wuhan strain was expressed.

The sequencing used peripheral blood, collected in a trial of Ad26.COV2.S vaccine versus placebo. The TCR comes from a person between 18 and 65 years old who received the Ad26.COV2.S COVID-19 vaccine or a placebo. In this chain, TRBV18 is recombined with TRBJ2-7, with TRBD1 matching 9 junction bases. CDR3 reads: CASSPVGQGASYEQYF. The nucleotides read TGTGCCAGCTCACCAGTGGGACAGGGAGCATCCTACGAGCAGTACTTC. The entire variable domain, with the stretches around the CDR3 drawn from the reference TRBV18 and TRBJ2-7 proteins, is NAGVMQNPRHLVRRRGQEARLRCSPMKGHSHVYWYRQLPEEGLKFMVYLQKENIIDESGMPKERFSAEFPKEGPSILRIQQVVRGDSAAYFCASSPVGQGASYEQYFGPGTRLTVT.